Sequencing of this T cell receptor (beta chain) was carried out in a study of T-cell reconstitution after alpha-beta-depleted transplantation in children (dated by TCRdb to 2016 to 2017). Study-wide context: T-cell immune reconstitution after TCRalphabeta/CD19-depleted allogeneic hematopoietic cell transplantation in children was quantitatively tracked in the study by means of TCR repertoire profiling.

This clonotype occurred many times. Its antigen is not yet known. Base qualities are not provided; no much larger clone lies one nucleotide away. Findings and caveats that apply to the study as a whole: Over subsequent months, a decline in hyperexpanded clone frequencies was noted, and after one year, T-cell counts and TCRbeta diversity were mostly ascribed to newly produced T cells. Apparently early alphabetaT-cell count recovery about two months after transplant reportedly relied on only several hundred rapidly expanded clones derived from non-depleted graft cells. The high TCRbeta diversity at day 60 in some patients was ascribed to recipient T cells and intrathymic progenitors that had survived conditioning.

This specimen's treatment or condition label, per the study, means: allogeneic hematopoietic cell transplantation with graft depleted of TCRalphabeta T cells and CD19 B cells. The transplant recipients were children given TCRalphabeta/CD19-depleted allogeneic hematopoietic cell grafts. Clipping removes 5 bases from V and 7 bases from J, with 14 as the unmatched junction base count. From the germline V gene (reference sequence), CDR1 is SEHNR and CDR2 is FQNEAQ. Its CDR3 holds 16 amino acids, cysteine through phenylalanine. The sequence is cut down to CDR3 DNA, 48 bases in frame from base 1. The method behind the library was PCR. The sequencing machine was an Illumina HiSeq 2500. To normalize quantification of the TCRbeta repertoire, the TCR libraries were built with molecular barcoding that relied on unique molecular identifiers. TCRdb handled the public reads itself, with Q25 trimming in fastp and clone calling in MiXCR, and kept productive beta chains. Here each entry gathers all rows of one CDR3 protein and keeps the most common genes and DNA. Within this sample are about 200,000 distinct CDR3 sequences, with roughly 6.6% of them counted one time only. The leading ten clones occupy about 5.9% of the sample.

The material sequenced was PBMCs, taken before TCRalphabeta/CD19-depleted stem cell transplant. The chain is made from TRBV7-9 and TRBJ1-5, and 7 junction bases match TRBD1. This clonotype was obtained from a boy between 2 and 15 years old with acute lymphoblastic leukemia, due to receive a stem cell transplant. The CDR3 loop reads CASSPGPGGIGQPQHF. The nucleotide sequence reads as follows: TGTGCCAGCAGCCCGGGGCCAGGGGGTATTGGCCAGCCCCAGCATTTT.